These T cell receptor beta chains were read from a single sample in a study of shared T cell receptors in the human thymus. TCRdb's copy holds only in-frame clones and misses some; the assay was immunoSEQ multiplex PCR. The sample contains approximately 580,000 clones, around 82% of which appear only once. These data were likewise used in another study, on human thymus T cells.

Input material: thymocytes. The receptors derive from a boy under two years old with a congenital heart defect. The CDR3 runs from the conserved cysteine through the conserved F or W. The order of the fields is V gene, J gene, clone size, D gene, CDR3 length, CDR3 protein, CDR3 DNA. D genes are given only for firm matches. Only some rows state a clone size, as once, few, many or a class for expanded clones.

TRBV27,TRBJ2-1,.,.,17,CASKGQERGSSYNEQFF,TGTGCCAGCAAAGGACAGGAGCGGGGGAGCTCCTACAATGAGCAGTTCTTC
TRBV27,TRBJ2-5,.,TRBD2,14,CASSPLAVQETQYF,TGTGCCAGCAGTCCCCTAGCGGTTCAAGAGACCCAGTACTTC
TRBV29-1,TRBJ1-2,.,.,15,CSVGQAKLANYGYTF,TGCAGCGTTGGACAGGCTAAGTTAGCTAACTATGGCTACACCTTC
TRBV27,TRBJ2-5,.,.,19,CASSPSGGPSLGVQETQYF,TGTGCCAGCAGTCCTTCAGGAGGGCCGAGTCTTGGGGTCCAAGAGACCCAGTACTTC
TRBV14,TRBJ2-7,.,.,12,CASSQVTYEQYF,TGTGCCAGCAGCCAAGTTACCTACGAGCAGTACTTC
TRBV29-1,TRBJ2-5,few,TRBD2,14,CSAMWTSSGETQYF,TGCAGCGCTATGTGGACTAGCTCTGGAGAGACCCAGTACTTC
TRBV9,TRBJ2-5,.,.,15,CASSVGLQGQETQYF,TGTGCCAGCAGCGTAGGCCTGCAGGGACAAGAGACCCAGTACTTC
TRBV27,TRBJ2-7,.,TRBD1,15,CASSFRGTGGYEQYF,TGTGCCAGCAGTTTTAGAGGAACAGGGGGCTACGAGCAGTACTTC
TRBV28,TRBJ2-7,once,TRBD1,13,CASSTTGAHEQYF,TGTGCCAGCAGCACGACAGGGGCCCACGAGCAGTACTTC
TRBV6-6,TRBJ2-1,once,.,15,CASSYRQATYNEQFF,TGTGCCAGCAGTTACCGGCAGGCCACCTACAATGAGCAGTTCTTC
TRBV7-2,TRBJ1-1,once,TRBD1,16,CASSSSRTGENTEAFF,TGTGCCAGCAGCTCTTCCCGGACAGGGGAGAACACTGAAGCTTTCTTT
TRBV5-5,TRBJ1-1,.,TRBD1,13,CASSSTGASEAFF,TGTGCCAGCAGCTCGACAGGGGCGAGTGAAGCTTTCTTT
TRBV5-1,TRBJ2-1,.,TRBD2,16,CASRNPGTSGYNEQFF,TGCGCCAGCAGAAACCCCGGGACTAGCGGGTACAATGAGCAGTTCTTC
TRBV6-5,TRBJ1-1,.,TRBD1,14,CASSYRTGGTEAFF,TGTGCCAGCAGTTACCGGACAGGGGGTACTGAAGCTTTCTTT
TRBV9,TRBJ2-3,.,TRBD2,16,CASSVTLAGITDTQYF,TGTGCCAGCAGCGTCACGCTAGCGGGGATCACAGATACGCAGTATTTT
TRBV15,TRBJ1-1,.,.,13,CATSRDQEAEAFF,TGTGCCACCAGCAGAGACCAGGAGGCTGAAGCTTTCTTT
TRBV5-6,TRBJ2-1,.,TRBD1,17,CASRPGQGASSYNEQFF,TGTGCCAGCCGTCCGGGACAGGGGGCGAGCTCCTACAATGAGCAGTTCTTC
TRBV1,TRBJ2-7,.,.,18,CTSSQEIQRGEGSEEQYF,TGCACCAGCAGCCAAGAAATTCAACGAGGGGAGGGGTCGGAGGAGCAGTACTTC
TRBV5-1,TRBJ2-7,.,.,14,CASSLEQDSYEQYF,TGCGCCAGCAGCTTGGAACAGGACTCCTACGAGCAGTACTTC
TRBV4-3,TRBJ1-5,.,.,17,CASSGRGTGGANQPQHF,TGCGCCAGCAGCGGGAGAGGAACAGGAGGGGCGAATCAGCCCCAGCATTTT
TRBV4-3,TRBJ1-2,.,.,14,CASSQDLGGYGYTF,TGCGCCAGCAGCCAAGATTTGGGGGGCTATGGCTACACCTTC
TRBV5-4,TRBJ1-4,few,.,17,CASSLLAGQGKNEKLFF,TGTGCCAGCAGCCTCCTTGCAGGGCAGGGGAAGAATGAAAAACTGTTTTTT
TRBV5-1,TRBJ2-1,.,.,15,CASSDDYRSYNEQFF,TGCGCCAGCAGCGACGACTACCGCTCCTACAATGAGCAGTTCTTC
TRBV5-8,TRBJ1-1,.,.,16,CASSFFQGRSEVVTFF,TGTGCCAGCAGCTTTTTCCAGGGAAGATCTGAAGTAGTAACTTTCTTT
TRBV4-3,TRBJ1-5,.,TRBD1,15,CASSQRDRSNQPQHF,TGCGCCAGCAGCCAACGGGACAGGAGCAATCAGCCCCAGCATTTT
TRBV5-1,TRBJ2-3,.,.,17,CASSLYPGQRGTDTQYF,TGCGCCAGCAGCCTTTACCCGGGACAACGGGGCACAGATACGCAGTATTTT
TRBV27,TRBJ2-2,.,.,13,CASSSLRAGELFF,TGTGCCAGCAGTTCTCTGAGGGCCGGGGAGCTGTTTTTT
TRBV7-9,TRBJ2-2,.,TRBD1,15,CASTRRDREPGELFF,TGTGCCAGCACACGCCGGGACAGGGAACCCGGGGAGCTGTTTTTT
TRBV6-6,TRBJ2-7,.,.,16,CASSYSARTHNYEQYF,TGTGCCAGCAGTTACTCGGCCCGAACCCATAACTACGAGCAGTACTTC
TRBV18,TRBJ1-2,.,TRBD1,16,CASSPDDRGAGDGYTF,TGTGCCAGCTCACCGGACGACAGGGGGGCCGGGGATGGCTACACCTTC
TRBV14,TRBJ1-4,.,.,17,CASSQARRFDPNEKLFF,TGTGCCAGCAGCCAGGCCCGGCGGTTTGATCCTAATGAAAAACTGTTTTTT
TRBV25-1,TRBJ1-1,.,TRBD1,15,CASAQGGAGVTEAFF,TGTGCCAGCGCACAGGGGGGGGCGGGGGTCACTGAAGCTTTCTTT
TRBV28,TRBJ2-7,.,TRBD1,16,CASSSHSRDRGTEQYF,TGTGCCAGCAGTTCCCACTCCCGGGACAGGGGTACCGAGCAGTACTTC
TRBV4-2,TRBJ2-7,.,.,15,CASSQVLSSSYEQYF,TGTGCCAGCAGCCAAGTCCTCTCGAGCTCCTACGAGCAGTACTTC
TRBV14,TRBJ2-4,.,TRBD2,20,CASSPGTSGERVLAKNIQYF,TGTGCCAGCAGCCCCGGGACTAGCGGGGAGAGGGTTTTAGCCAAAAACATTCAGTACTTC